This record covers a single TCR beta chain. There is no known antigen for this receptor. Nothing much larger sits one base from this clone, and base qualities are not available. The sample belongs to a study of T cells in narcolepsy (dated by TCRdb to 2016 to 2019). Looking at the study overall: Patients with narcolepsy type 1 or type 2 (NT1, NT2) and healthy control donors were enrolled in the study. To look for autoreactive T cells in narcolepsy patients that target self-antigens of hypocretin neurons (hypocretin, TRIB2), the study used TCR Vbeta sequencing to follow clonotypes in blood and CSF. Study-wide conclusions, independent of this receptor: No sequences matching autoreactive T cell clones were contained in some blood memory CD4+ repertoires from patients and controls. Plots that compared CSF and blood CD4+ T cell clonotypes from the same patient highlighted HCRT-specific and TRIB2-specific autoreactive clonotypes. Autoreactive clonotypes were reported to be detected serially in the blood of the same patients and of different patients, but not in the blood of healthy controls. Patients and controls had comparable numbers of sequenced blood memory CD4+ clonotypes, averaging about 40,000 and 33,000, respectively.

For TCR Vbeta sequencing, memory CD4+ T cells were sorted ex vivo from the peripheral blood of both healthy controls and narcolepsy patients. The CDR3 goes from the cysteine to the phenylalanine over 14 residues. Just the 42-base CDR3 DNA is kept, in frame starting at base 1. Based on the germline V gene, the CDR1 and CDR2 sequences are SNHLY and FYNNEI. Trimming takes 8 bases off V and 4 bases off J; junction bases not matched to a gene: 8. The protocol used for the library was the immunoSEQ multiplex PCR assay. TCRdb re-hosts the immuneACCESS table, in-frame sequences only. Its copies lack some clones; in the studies checked, an unresolved V gene accounts for under half of them, and the cause for the rest is not known. This sample has 37,000 or so clones in its table, and approximately 85% of those were observed once. 1.5% to 2% of the sample belongs to the ten largest clones.

This receptor was obtained from a human donor with narcolepsy. Input material: CD45RA- memory CD4+ T cells from PBMCs. Read against the paper, the sample's cell subset or site label means: memory T cells sorted ex vivo from peripheral blood. The rearranged chain carries TRBV2 and TRBJ2-1; 7 bases in between match TRBD2. The DNA sequence is as follows: TGTGCCAGCGTTTTGGGACTATCTTACAATGAGCAGTTCTTC. This encodes CASVLGLSYNEQFF.